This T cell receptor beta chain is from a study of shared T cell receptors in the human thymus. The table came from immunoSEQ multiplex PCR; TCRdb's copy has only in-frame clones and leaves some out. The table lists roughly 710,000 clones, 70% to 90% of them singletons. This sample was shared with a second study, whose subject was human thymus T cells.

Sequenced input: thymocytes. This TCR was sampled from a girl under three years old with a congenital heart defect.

CDR3 DNA: TGCGCCAGCAGCCAAGAACCGGGACAGTTCAACACTGAAGCTTTCTTT. Amino acids: CASSQEPGQFNTEAFF. The rearrangement uses TRBV4-3 and TRBJ1-1; TRBD1 matches 7 bases. V was pared by 0 bases and J by 2 bases, with 6 bases of the junction left unmatched. Germline assignment: CDR1 LGHNA and CDR2 YSLEER. This CDR3 is built from 16 residues.